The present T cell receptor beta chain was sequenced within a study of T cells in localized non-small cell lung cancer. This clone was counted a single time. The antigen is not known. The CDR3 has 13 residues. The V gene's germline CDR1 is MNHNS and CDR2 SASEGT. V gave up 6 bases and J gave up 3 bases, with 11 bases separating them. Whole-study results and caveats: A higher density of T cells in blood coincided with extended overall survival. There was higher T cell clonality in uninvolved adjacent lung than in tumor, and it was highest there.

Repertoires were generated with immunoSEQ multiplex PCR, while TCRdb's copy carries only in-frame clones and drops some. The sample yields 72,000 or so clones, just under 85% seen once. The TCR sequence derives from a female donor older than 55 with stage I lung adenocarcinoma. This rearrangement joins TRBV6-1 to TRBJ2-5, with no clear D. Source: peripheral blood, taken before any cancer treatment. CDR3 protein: CASREDAKETQYF. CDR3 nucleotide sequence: TGTGCCAGCAGAGAGGACGCAAAAGAGACCCAGTACTTC.